The next 23 T cell receptor beta chains were all read from a single sample in a study of OX40 agonist ivuxolimab in advanced cancers. TCRdb keeps only in-frame clones here, not all; method: immunoSEQ multiplex PCR. Seen here are some 42,000 clones, about 81% observed once, and the top ten hold 2.6%. Sequenced here: CD4+ or CD8+ T cells sorted from blood, sampled in a trial of the OX40 agonist ivuxolimab. Source of these receptors: an adult with an advanced solid tumor such as melanoma, head and neck, liver or kidney cancer.

The chain links TRBV9 to TRBJ2-1; a possible D gene is TRBD2 (6 bases). V dropped 1 base and J dropped 5 bases, with 10 bases sitting between them. The CDR3 consists of 14 residues. The germline V gene has CDR1 SGDLS and CDR2 YYNGEE. CDR3 nucleotides: TGTGCCAGCAGCGTATATGGAGGGCACAATGAGCAGTTCTTC. This translates into CASSVYGGHNEQFF.

The rearrangement uses TRBV2 and TRBJ1-4; the match to TRBD1 covers 10 bases. Trimming took 5 bases from V and 6 from J; bases not matched to a gene: 6. This CDR3 contains 15 residues. Germline loops: CDR1 SNHLY, CDR2 FYNNEI. CDR3 nucleotides: TGTGCCAGCAGTCGATCCGGGACAGGGGATGAAAAACTGTTTTTT. Translation: CASSRSGTGDEKLFF. Full variable domain (rest looked up from reference TRBV2 and TRBJ1-4): EPEVTQTPSHQVTQMGQEVILRCVPISNHLYFYWYRQILGQKVEFLVSFYNNEISEKSEIFDDQFSVERPDGSNFTLKIRSTKLEDSAMYFCASSRSGTGDEKLFFGSGTQLSVL.

The chain employs TRBV30 and TRBJ2-1; TRBD2 agrees at 9 bases. The CDR3 spans 16 residues. V was clipped by 0 bases and J by 3 bases; unmatched bases: 6. Germline CDR1 reads GTSNPN; CDR2 reads SVGIG (reference sequence). CDR3 residues: CAWSVPGLASYNEQFF. The CDR3 nucleotides are TGTGCCTGGAGTGTACCTGGACTAGCGAGCTACAATGAGCAGTTCTTC.

This sequence joins TRBV5-1 and TRBJ2-6; D is undetermined. The CDR3 consists of 19 residues. Per germline, CDR1 SGHRS and CDR2 YFSETQ. The germline V and J ends were trimmed by 3 bases and 1 base, with 20 bases remaining between them. In DNA form, the CDR3 reads TGCGCCAGCAGCTCCTACTCCCTTTCAAGAATATCTGGGGCCAACGTCCTGACTTTC. Encoded protein: CASSSYSLSRISGANVLTF.

V and J are TRBV29-1 and TRBJ1-5; a weak D match, TRBD1 (6 bases). The CDR3 totals 13 residues. CDR1 is SQVTM and CDR2 is ANQGSEA in the germline V gene. Trimming removed 7 bases at V and 8 bases at J, with 18 bases between. DNA for the CDR3: TGCAGCGCATCTTTGGGGGGCGGTGAGCCCCAGCATTTT. It specifies CSASLGGGEPQHF. Filled out from reference TRBV29-1 and TRBJ1-5, the complete variable domain reads SAVISQKPSRDICQRGTSLTIQCQVDSQVTMMFWYRQQPGQSLTLIATANQGSEATYESGFVIDKFPISRPNLTFSTLTVSNMSPEDSSIYLCSASLGGGEPQHFGDGTRLSIL.

This clone has a single count. The V gene is TRBV19, the J gene TRBJ1-5; TRBD1 matches 10 bases. The V gene's germline CDR1 is LNHDA and CDR2 SQIVND (reference sequence). CDR3 length: 12 residues. CDR3 residues: CAGQGRGQPQHF. The CDR3 DNA reads TGTGCGGGACAGGGGAGGGGTCAGCCCCAGCATTTT.

The chain recombines TRBV5-4 with TRBJ2-6; D is unclear. The CDR3 sequence is 14 residues long. CDR1 is SGHNT, CDR2 YYREEE, per germline (reference sequence). The ends were cut back, 0 bases at V and 3 bases at J, with 4 bases in the middle. This CDR3 is CASSLDVGANVLTF. The CDR3 DNA follows: TGTGCCAGCAGCTTGGATGTTGGGGCCAACGTCCTGACTTTC.

The rearrangement uses TRBV18 and TRBJ1-3; D perhaps matches TRBD1 (5 bases). Trimming stripped 3 bases from V and 0 bases from J, with 6 bases between. The V gene's germline CDR1 is KGHSH and CDR2 LQKENI. The CDR3 is made up of 14 amino acids. The CDR3 is CASSPTDSGNTIYF. The CDR3 DNA is TGTGCCAGCTCACCGACAGACTCTGGAAACACCATATATTTT. Full variable domain (rest looked up from reference TRBV18 and TRBJ1-3): NAGVMQNPRHLVRRRGQEARLRCSPMKGHSHVYWYRQLPEEGLKFMVYLQKENIIDESGMPKERFSAEFPKEGPSILRIQQVVRGDSAAYFCASSPTDSGNTIYFGEGSWLTVV.

The genes are TRBV5-4 and TRBJ1-1; 7 nucleotides line up with TRBD1. The germline V gene has CDR1 SGHNT and CDR2 YYREEE (reference sequence). This CDR3 region has 18 residues. Losses at the gene ends were 4 bases for V and 7 bases for J; bases not matched to a gene: 22. CDR3 loop: CASSLRTGGYGSPREAFF. CDR3 nucleotide sequence: TGTGCCAGCAGCCTCAGGACAGGAGGGTATGGGAGCCCACGTGAAGCTTTCTTT.

The V gene is TRBV6-6, the J gene TRBJ1-3, with D unclear. Germline V gene lookup returns CDR1 MNHNY and CDR2 SVGAGI (reference sequence). V lost 6 bases and J 0 bases, leaving 9 bases between the germline ends. The CDR3 is 14 amino acids. CDR3 sequence reads: CASSEQTSGNTIYF. In nucleotides, the CDR3 is TGTGCCAGCAGCGAACAGACCTCTGGAAACACCATATATTTT.

This clone has more than one count but fewer than ten. The rearrangement uses TRBV30 and TRBJ1-2; 9 bases map to TRBD1. Trimming cost V 4 bases and J 5 bases; bases outside gene matches: 8. This CDR3 has 14 residues. The germline V gene encodes CDR1 GTSNPN and CDR2 SVGIG (reference sequence). The CDR3 spells CAWMPGQGVYGYTF. Here the CDR3 DNA reads TGTGCCTGGATGCCGGGACAGGGAGTGTATGGCTACACCTTC. Variable domain in full (rest from reference TRBV30 and TRBJ1-2): SQTIHQWPATLVQPVGSPLSLECTVEGTSNPNLYWYRQAAGRGLQLLFYSVGIGQISSEVPQNLSASRPQDRQFILSSKKLLLSDSGFYLCAWMPGQGVYGYTFGSGTRLTVV.

The chain has TRBV5-1 and TRBJ1-3; 7 positions match TRBD1. The CDR3 spans 15 residues. Germline CDR1 and CDR2: SGHRS and YFSETQ. Trimming cost V 4 bases and J 0 bases; bases outside gene matches: 4. The CDR3 DNA reads as TGCGCCAGCAGCATGGGACAGAGCTCTGGAAACACCATATATTTT. Its protein is CASSMGQSSGNTIYF. Filled out from reference TRBV5-1 and TRBJ1-3, the complete variable domain reads KAGVTQTPRYLIKTRGQQVTLSCSPISGHRSVSWYQQTPGQGLQFLFEYFSETQRNKGNFPGRFSGRQFSNSRSEMNVSTLELGDSALYLCASSMGQSSGNTIYFGEGSWLTVV.

The chain joins TRBV5-6 to TRBJ1-4, with D perhaps matching TRBD1 (5 bases). V was clipped by 1 base and J by 4 bases, with 8 bases between them. Looked up from germline, CDR1 is SGHDT and CDR2 is YYEEEE. CDR3 length equals 14 residues. CDR3 DNA sequence: TGTGCCAGCAGCTTGCGGGGACTTAATGAAAAACTGTTTTTT. Its protein product is CASSLRGLNEKLFF.

This clone was counted a single time. This chain connects TRBV7-2 to TRBJ1-3; D not resolved. This CDR3 is 16 amino acids long. Trimming took off 1 base at V and 1 base at J, with 11 bases between the two ends. CDR1 SGHTA and CDR2 FQGNSA come from the germline V gene. CDR3 sequence: CASSLGVLGSGNTIYF. DNA of the CDR3: TGTGCCAGCAGCTTAGGAGTGTTGGGATCTGGAAACACCATATATTTT.

V usage is TRBV11-3 and J usage is TRBJ2-1, with TRBD1 identical over 7 bases. The germline V gene has CDR1 SGHNT and CDR2 YENEEA. The trim removed 1 base at V and 5 bases at J, leaving 5 bases unmatched. CDR3 length: 15 amino acids. CDR3 DNA: TGTGCCAGCAGCTTAGTCCCGGGACAGAACAATGAGCAGTTCTTC. As protein: CASSLVPGQNNEQFF.

This clone was seen only a few times. This chain joins TRBV2 and TRBJ1-2; TRBD1 matches at 8 bases. This CDR3 comprises 14 residues. The germline CDR1 and CDR2 sequences are SNHLY and FYNNEI. With 7 bases clipped from V and 7 bases from J, the junction kept 11 bases outside the gene matches. This CDR3 reads CASTSTGDGAGYTF. The CDR3 DNA reads TGTGCCAGCACCTCGACAGGGGACGGGGCTGGCTACACCTTC.

This clone has just one count. This chain joins TRBV11-3 and TRBJ1-1, with D perhaps TRBD1 (5 bases). Germline V gene data show CDR1 as SGHNT and CDR2 as YENEEA. Trimming stripped 3 bases from V and 8 bases from J, with 16 bases between. The CDR3 spans 14 residues. The CDR3 nucleotides are TGTGCCAGCAGCTTTGGGGGGGATCGGCCAGAAGCTTTCTTT. As protein: CASSFGGDRPEAFF.

The chain employs TRBV14 and TRBJ2-3, with 7 bases fitting TRBD2. From germline, CDR1 is SGHDN and CDR2 FVKESK. CDR3 length equals 16 residues. Trimming at V came to 2 bases and at J to 2 bases, leaving 7 bases not matched to a gene. This chain's CDR3 is CASSQWARDYTDTQYF. CDR3 sequence (DNA): TGTGCCAGCAGCCAATGGGCCCGGGACTACACAGATACGCAGTATTTT.

This clone was counted only a few times. The V gene is TRBV23-1, the J gene TRBJ2-5, with 7 bases aligning to TRBD1. TRBV23-1 is labeled an ORF, and its function is uncertain. Trimming at V came to 4 bases and at J to 4 bases, leaving 9 bases not matched to a gene. The CDR3 sequence is 15 residues long. The CDR3 region is CASSLLTGRVETQYF. The CDR3 coding sequence is TGCGCCAGCAGTCTTTTGACAGGGAGAGTAGAGACCCAGTACTTC.

CDR3 nucleotide sequence: TGTGCCAGCAGCTTATTGGGGGAGACTGAAGCTTTCTTT. Its translation is CASSLLGETEAFF. The chain uses TRBV7-3 and TRBJ1-1, with a tentative D call TRBD1 (5 bases). V dropped 2 bases and J dropped 5 bases, with 9 bases sitting between them. CDR3 length equals 13 residues. Germline CDR1 and CDR2: SGHTA and FQGTGA.

V is TRBV28 and J is TRBJ2-1; maybe TRBD1 (5 bases). The CDR3 extends over 12 amino acids. Trimming removed 4 bases at V and 6 bases at J, with 7 bases between. CDR1 is MDHEN and CDR2 is SYDVKM in the germline V gene. The CDR3 spells CASSWGRNEQFF. CDR3 coding DNA: TGTGCCAGCAGTTGGGGCCGCAATGAGCAGTTCTTC.

J is TRBJ2-7 and V is TRBV4-1, with 7 bases that match TRBD1. This CDR3 spans 15 amino acids. Germline lookup yields CDR1 MGHRA and CDR2 YSYEKL. Trimming cost V 4 bases and J 2 bases; bases outside gene matches: 8. CDR3 coding DNA: TGCGCCAGCAGCCCCCGGGACAGCGATGCCTACGAGCAGTACGTC. As protein: CASSPRDSDAYEQYV.

CDR3 sequence reads: CASSQASEQETQYF. The DNA of the CDR3 is TGCGCCAGCAGCCAAGCCTCGGAACAAGAGACCCAGTACTTC. This rearrangement joins TRBV4-1 to TRBJ2-5; D remains ambiguous. The germline V gene encodes CDR1 MGHRA and CDR2 YSYEKL. CDR3 length equals 14 residues. Trimming removed 1 base at V and 2 bases at J, with 8 bases between.